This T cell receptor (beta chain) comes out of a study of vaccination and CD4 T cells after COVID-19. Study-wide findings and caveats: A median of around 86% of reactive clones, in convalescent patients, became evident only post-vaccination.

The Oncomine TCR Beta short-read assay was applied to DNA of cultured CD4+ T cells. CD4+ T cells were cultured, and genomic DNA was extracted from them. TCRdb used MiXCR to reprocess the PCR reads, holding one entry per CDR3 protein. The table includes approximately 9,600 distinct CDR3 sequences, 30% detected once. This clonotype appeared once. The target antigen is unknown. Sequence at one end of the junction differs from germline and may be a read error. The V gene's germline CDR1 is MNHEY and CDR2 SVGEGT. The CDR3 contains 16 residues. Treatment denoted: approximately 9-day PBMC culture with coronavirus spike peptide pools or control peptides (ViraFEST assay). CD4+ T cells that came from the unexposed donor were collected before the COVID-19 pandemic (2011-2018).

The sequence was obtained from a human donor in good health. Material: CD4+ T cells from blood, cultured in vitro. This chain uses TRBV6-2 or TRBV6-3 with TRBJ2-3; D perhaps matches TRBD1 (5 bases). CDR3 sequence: CASRPGRVREADAQYF. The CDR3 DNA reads TGTGCCAGCAGACCCGGTCGGGTCAGGGAAGCAGATGCGCAGTATTTT.